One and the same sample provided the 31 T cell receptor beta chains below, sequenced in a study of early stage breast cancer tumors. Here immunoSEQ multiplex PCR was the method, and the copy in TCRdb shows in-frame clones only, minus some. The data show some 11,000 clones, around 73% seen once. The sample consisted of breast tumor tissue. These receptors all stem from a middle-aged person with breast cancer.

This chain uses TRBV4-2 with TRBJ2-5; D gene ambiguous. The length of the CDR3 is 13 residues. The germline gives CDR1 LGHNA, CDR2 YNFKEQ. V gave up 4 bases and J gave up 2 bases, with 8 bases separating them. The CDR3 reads CASSPTVQETQYF. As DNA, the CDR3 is TGTGCCAGCAGCCCTACCGTGCAAGAGACCCAGTACTTC.

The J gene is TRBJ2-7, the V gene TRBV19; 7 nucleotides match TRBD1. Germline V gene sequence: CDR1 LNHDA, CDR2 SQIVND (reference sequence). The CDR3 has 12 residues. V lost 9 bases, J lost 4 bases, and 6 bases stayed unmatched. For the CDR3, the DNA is TGTGCCAGCAGGGACAGTGGGTACGAGCAGTACTTC. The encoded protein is CASRDSGYEQYF.

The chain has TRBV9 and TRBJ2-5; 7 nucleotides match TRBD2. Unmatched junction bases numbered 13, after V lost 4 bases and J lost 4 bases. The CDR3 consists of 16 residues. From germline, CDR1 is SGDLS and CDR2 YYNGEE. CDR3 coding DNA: TGTGCCAGCAGCCTGAAGGTGGGGGGGAGAGGAGAGACCCAGTACTTC. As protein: CASSLKVGGRGETQYF.

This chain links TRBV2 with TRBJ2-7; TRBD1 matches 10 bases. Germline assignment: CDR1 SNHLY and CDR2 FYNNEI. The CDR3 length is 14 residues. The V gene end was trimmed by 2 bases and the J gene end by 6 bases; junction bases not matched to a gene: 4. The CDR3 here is CASSERTGGSEQYF. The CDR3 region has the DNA TGTGCCAGCAGTGAAAGGACAGGGGGGTCCGAGCAGTACTTC.

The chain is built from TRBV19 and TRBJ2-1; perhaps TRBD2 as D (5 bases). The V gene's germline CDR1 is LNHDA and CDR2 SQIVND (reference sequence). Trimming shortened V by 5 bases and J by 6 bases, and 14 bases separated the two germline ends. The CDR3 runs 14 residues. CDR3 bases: TGTGCCAGTAGTCACCTACAGAGGGTCAATGAGCAGTTCTTC. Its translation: CASSHLQRVNEQFF.

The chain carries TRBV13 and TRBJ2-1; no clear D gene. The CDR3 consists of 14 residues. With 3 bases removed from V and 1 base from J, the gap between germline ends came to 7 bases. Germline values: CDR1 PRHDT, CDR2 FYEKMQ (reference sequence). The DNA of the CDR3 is TGTGCCAGCAGCTTGGAGCGTTCCTACAATGAGCAGTTCTTC. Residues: CASSLERSYNEQFF. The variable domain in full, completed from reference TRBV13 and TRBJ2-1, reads AAGVIQSPRHLIKEKRETATLKCYPIPRHDTVYWYQQGPGQDPQFLISFYEKMQSDKGSIPDRFSAQQFSDYHSELNMSSLELGDSALYFCASSLERSYNEQFFGPGTRLTVL.

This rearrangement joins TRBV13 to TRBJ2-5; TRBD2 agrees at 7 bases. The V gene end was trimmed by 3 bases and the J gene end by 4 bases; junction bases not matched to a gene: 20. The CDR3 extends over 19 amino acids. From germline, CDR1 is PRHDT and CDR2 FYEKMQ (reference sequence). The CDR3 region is CASSFIGWGGGSHRETQYF. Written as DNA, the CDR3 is TGTGCCAGCAGCTTTATTGGGTGGGGTGGCGGGAGCCATAGAGAGACCCAGTACTTC.

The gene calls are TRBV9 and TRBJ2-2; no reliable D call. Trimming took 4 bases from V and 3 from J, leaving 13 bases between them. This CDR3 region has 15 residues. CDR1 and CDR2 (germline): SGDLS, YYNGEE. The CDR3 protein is CASSPTGVHTGELFF. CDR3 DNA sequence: TGTGCCAGCAGCCCTACTGGAGTACACACCGGGGAGCTGTTTTTT.

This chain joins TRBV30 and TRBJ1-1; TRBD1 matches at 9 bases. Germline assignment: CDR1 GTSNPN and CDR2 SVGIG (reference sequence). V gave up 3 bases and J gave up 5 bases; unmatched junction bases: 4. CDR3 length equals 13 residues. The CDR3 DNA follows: TGTGCCTGGAGCCGGACAGGGGATACTGAAGCTTTCTTT. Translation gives CAWSRTGDTEAFF.

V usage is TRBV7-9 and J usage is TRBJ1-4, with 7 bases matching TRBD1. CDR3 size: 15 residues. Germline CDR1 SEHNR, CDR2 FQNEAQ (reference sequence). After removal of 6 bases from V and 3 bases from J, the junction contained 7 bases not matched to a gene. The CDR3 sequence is CASSTDREANEKLFF. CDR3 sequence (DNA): TGTGCCAGCAGTACCGACAGGGAGGCTAATGAAAAACTGTTTTTT.

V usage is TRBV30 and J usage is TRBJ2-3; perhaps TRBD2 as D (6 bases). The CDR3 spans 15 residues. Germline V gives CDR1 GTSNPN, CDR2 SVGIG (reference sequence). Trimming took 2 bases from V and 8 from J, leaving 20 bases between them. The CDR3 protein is CAWSSGGGPGGTQYF. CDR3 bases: TGTGCCTGGAGTAGCGGTGGTGGCCCCGGGGGTACGCAGTATTTT.

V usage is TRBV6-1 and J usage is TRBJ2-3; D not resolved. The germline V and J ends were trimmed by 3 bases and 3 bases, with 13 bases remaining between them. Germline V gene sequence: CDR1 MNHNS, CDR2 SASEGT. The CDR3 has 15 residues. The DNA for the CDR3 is TGTGCCAGCAGTGATTATTCGGCGGATACAGATACGCAGTATTTT. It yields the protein CASSDYSADTDTQYF.

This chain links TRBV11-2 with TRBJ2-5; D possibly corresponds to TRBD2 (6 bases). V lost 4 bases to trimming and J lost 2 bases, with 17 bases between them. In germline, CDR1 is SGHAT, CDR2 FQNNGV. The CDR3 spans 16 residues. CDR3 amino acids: CASSSVLRDWQETQYF. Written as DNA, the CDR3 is TGTGCCAGCAGCTCAGTTCTCCGGGACTGGCAAGAGACCCAGTACTTC. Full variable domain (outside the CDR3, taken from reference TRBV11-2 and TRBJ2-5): EAGVAQSPRYKIIEKRQSVAFWCNPISGHATLYWYQQILGQGPKLLIQFQNNGVVDDSQLPKDRFSAERLKGVDSTLKIQPAKLEDSAVYLCASSSVLRDWQETQYFGPGTRLLVL.

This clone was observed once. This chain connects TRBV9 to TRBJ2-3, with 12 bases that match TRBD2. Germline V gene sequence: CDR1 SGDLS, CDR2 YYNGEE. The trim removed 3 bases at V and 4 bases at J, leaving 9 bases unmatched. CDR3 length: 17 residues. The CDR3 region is CASSAQLAGGGSDTQYF. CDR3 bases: TGTGCCAGCAGCGCCCAACTAGCGGGAGGAGGTTCAGATACGCAGTATTTT.

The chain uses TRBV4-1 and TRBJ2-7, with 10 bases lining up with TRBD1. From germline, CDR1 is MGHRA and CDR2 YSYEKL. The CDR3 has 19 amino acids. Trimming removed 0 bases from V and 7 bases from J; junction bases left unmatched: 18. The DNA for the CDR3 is TGCGCCAGCAGCCAAGATCAGGGGCAAACCGGGACAGGGGTAGGGGAGCAGTACTTC. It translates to CASSQDQGQTGTGVGEQYF.

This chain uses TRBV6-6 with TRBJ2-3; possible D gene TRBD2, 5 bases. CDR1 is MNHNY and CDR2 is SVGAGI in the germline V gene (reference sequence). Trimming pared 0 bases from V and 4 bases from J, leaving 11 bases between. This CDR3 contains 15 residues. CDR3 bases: TGTGCCAGCAGTTACTCGGGGAGTACGGCAGATACGCAGTATTTT. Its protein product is CASSYSGSTADTQYF.

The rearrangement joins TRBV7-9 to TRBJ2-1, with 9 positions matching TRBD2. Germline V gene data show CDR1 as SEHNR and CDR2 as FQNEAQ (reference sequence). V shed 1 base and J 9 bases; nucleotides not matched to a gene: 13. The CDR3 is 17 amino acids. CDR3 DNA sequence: TGTGCCAGCAGCTTAGTAGGCGGGAGGGCCGGTTGGGGTGAGCAGTTCTTC. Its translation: CASSLVGGRAGWGEQFF.

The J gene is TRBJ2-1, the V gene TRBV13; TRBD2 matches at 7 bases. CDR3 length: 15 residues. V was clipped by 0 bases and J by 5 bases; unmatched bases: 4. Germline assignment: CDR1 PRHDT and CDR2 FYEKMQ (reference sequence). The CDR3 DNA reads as TGTGCCAGCAGCTTAGGACTAGCGTTGAACAATGAGCAGTTCTTC. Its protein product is CASSLGLALNNEQFF.

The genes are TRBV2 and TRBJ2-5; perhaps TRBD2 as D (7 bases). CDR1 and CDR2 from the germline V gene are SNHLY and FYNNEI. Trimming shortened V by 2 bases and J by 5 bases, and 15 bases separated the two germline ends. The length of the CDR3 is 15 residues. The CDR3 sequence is CASSEIGGRGETQYF. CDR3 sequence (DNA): TGTGCCAGCAGTGAAATTGGGGGGAGGGGGGAGACCCAGTACTTC.

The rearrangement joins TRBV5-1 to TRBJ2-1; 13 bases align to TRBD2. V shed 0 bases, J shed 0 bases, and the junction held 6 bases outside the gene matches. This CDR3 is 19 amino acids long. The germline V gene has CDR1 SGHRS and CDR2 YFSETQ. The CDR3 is CASSLVARTSGSSYNEQFF. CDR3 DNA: TGCGCCAGCAGCTTGGTGGCGCGGACTAGCGGGAGCTCCTACAATGAGCAGTTCTTC.

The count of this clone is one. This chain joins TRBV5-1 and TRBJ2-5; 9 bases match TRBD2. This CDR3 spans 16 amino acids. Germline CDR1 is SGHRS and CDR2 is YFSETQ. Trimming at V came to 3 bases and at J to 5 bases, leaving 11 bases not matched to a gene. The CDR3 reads CASSSGSSGSDETQYF. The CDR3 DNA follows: TGCGCCAGCAGCTCGGGAAGTAGCGGGAGTGATGAGACCCAGTACTTC. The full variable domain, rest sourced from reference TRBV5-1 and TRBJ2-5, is KAGVTQTPRYLIKTRGQQVTLSCSPISGHRSVSWYQQTPGQGLQFLFEYFSETQRNKGNFPGRFSGRQFSNSRSEMNVSTLELGDSALYLCASSSGSSGSDETQYFGPGTRLLVL.

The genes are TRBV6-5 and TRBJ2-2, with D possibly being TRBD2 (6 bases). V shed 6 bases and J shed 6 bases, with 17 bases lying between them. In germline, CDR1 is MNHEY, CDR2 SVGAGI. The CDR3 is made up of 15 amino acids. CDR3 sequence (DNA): TGTGCCAGCAGAACAGCGGGTGCGTCCGCCGGGGAGCTGTTTTTT. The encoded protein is CASRTAGASAGELFF.

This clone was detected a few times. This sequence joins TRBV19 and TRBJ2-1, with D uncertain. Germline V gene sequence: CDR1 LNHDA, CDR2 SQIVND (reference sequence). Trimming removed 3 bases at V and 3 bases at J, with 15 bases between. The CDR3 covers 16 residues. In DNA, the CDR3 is TGTGCCAGTAGTATGTGGAAGGGAAGATTCTACAATGAGCAGTTCTTC. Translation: CASSMWKGRFYNEQFF. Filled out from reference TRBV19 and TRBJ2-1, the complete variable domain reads DGGITQSPKYLFRKEGQNVTLSCEQNLNHDAMYWYRQDPGQGLRLIYYSQIVNDFQKGDIAEGYSVSREKKESFPLTVTSAQKNPTAFYLCASSMWKGRFYNEQFFGPGTRLTVL.

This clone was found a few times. The CDR3 region is CASSPGLVDTQYF. As DNA, the CDR3 is TGTGCCAGCAGCCCCGGACTAGTTGATACGCAGTATTTT. V is TRBV2 and J is TRBJ2-3, with 7 nucleotides matching TRBD2. The CDR3 spans 13 residues. The germline V gene encodes CDR1 SNHLY and CDR2 FYNNEI. V trimming: 6 bases; J trimming: 6 bases; junction bases outside the gene matches: 6.

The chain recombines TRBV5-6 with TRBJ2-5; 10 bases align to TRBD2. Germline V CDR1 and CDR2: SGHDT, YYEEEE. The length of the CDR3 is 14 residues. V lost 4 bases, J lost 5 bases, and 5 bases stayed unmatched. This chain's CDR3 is CASSQGSGRETQYF. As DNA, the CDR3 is TGTGCCAGCAGCCAAGGTAGCGGGAGGGAGACCCAGTACTTC.

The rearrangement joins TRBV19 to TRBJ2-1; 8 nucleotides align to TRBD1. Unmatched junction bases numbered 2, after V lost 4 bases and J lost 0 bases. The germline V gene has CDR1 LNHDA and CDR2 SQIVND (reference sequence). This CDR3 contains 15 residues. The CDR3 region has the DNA TGTGCCAGTAGTAAAACAGGGGGCTCCTACAATGAGCAGTTCTTC. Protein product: CASSKTGGSYNEQFF.

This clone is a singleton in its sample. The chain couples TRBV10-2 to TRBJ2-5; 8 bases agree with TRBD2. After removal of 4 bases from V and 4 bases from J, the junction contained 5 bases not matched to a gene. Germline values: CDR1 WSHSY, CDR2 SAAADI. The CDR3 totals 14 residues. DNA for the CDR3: TGCGCCAGCAGTGTTAGCGGGATGCCAGAGACCCAGTACTTC. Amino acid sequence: CASSVSGMPETQYF.

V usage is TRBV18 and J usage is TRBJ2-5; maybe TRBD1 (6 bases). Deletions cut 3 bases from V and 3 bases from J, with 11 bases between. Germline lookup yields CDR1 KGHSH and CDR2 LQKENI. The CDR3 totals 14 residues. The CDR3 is CASSPSRGEETQYF. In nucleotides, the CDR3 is TGTGCCAGCTCACCGAGCAGGGGTGAAGAGACCCAGTACTTC.

The CDR3 coding sequence is TGTGCCAGCAGCCCGACTAGCGGAGCGTCCGAGCAGTACTTC. It specifies CASSPTSGASEQYF. The V call is TRBV2, the J call TRBJ2-7, with 9 bases lining up with TRBD2. The CDR3 totals 14 residues. V lost 6 bases, J lost 6 bases, and 9 bases stayed unmatched. Germline-derived CDR1 and CDR2 are SNHLY and FYNNEI. Filled out from reference TRBV2 and TRBJ2-7, the complete variable domain reads EPEVTQTPSHQVTQMGQEVILRCVPISNHLYFYWYRQILGQKVEFLVSFYNNEISEKSEIFDDQFSVERPDGSNFTLKIRSTKLEDSAMYFCASSPTSGASEQYFGPGTRLTVT.

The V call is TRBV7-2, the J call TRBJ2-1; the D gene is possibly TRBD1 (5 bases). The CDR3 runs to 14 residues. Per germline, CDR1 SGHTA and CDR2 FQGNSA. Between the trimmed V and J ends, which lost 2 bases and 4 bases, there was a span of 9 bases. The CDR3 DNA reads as TGTGCCAGCAGCTTACAGGGCTTGTACAATGAGCAGTTCTTC. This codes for CASSLQGLYNEQFF. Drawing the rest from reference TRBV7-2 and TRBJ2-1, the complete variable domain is GAGVSQSPSNKVTEKGKDVELRCDPISGHTALYWYRQSLGQGLEFLIYFQGNSAPDKSGLPSDRFSAERTGGSVSTLTIQRTQQEDSAVYLCASSLQGLYNEQFFGPGTRLTVL.

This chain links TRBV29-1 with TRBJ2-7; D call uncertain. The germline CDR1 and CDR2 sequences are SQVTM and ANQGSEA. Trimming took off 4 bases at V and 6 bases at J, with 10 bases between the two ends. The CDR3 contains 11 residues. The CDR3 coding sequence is TGCAGCGTTGGTTACGTAGGCGAGCAGTACTTC. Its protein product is CSVGYVGEQYF.